These T cell receptor beta chains were read from a single sample in a study of T cell responses to AZD1222 COVID-19 vaccine. Only in-frame clones appear in the TCRdb table, and some are missing; sequencing was by immunoSEQ multiplex PCR. The repertoire includes about 72,000 clones, around 87% of them detected once, and around 24% sits in the top ten. The input for sequencing was peripheral blood, taken on day 0 of AZD1222 vaccination. These receptors all stem from an adult in good health. The CDR3 runs from the conserved cysteine through the conserved F or W. The D gene is left open where the match is weak. The size entry is marked missing in some rows and otherwise reads once, few, many or a size class.

>TRBV27|TRBJ2-5|NA|NA
CASSLSIQLETQYF
TGTGCCAGCAGTTTATCGATCCAATTAGAGACCCAGTACTTC
>TRBV29-1|TRBJ1-1|NA|NA
CSVATLNTEAFF
TGCAGCGTCGCGACCCTGAACACTGAAGCTTTCTTT
>TRBV5-8|TRBJ2-2|NA|NA
CASSAKKIFRGDTGELFF
TGTGCCAGCAGCGCCAAAAAAATTTTTCGAGGGGACACCGGGGAGCTGTTTTTT
>TRBV7-9|TRBJ1-3|TRBD1|NA
CASSLTGVGNTIYF
TGTGCCAGCAGCTTAACAGGGGTCGGAAACACCATATATTTT
>TRBV7-2|TRBJ2-1|TRBD2|NA
CASRVAGGPGEQFF
TGTGCCAGCAGGGTTGCGGGGGGGCCGGGAGAGCAGTTCTTC
>TRBV5-1|TRBJ2-7|NA|NA
CASSPGNTYEQYF
TGCGCCAGCAGCCCCGGGAATACCTACGAGCAGTACTTC
>TRBV19|TRBJ1-2|NA|NA
CASKGGALGALLGGYTF
TGTGCCAGTAAGGGGGGGGCCCTCGGAGCCCTACTTGGTGGCTACACCTTC
>TRBV27|TRBJ1-4|NA|NA
CASSSWLPGEKLFF
TGTGCCAGCAGTTCATGGCTCCCCGGTGAAAAACTGTTTTTT
>TRBV7-9|TRBJ1-3|NA|NA
CASSPTPRTVGNTIYF
TGTGCCAGCAGCCCCACTCCTAGGACAGTTGGAAACACCATATATTTT
>TRBV29-1|TRBJ1-1|TRBD1|NA
CSDTTGGNTEAFF
TGCAGCGACACGACAGGGGGGAATACTGAAGCTTTCTTT
>TRBV9|TRBJ2-7|NA|NA
CASSVGLESDGDYEQYF
TGTGCCAGCAGCGTAGGACTCGAGTCGGACGGAGACTACGAGCAGTACTTC
>TRBV1|TRBJ2-1|NA|once
CTSSQDPLSGGADEQFF
TGCACCAGCAGCCAAGACCCACTTAGCGGGGGGGCGGATGAGCAGTTCTTC
>TRBV2|TRBJ1-2|NA|NA
CASEPGSSGGYTF
TGTGCCAGCGAACCAGGGAGTAGTGGCGGCTACACCTTC